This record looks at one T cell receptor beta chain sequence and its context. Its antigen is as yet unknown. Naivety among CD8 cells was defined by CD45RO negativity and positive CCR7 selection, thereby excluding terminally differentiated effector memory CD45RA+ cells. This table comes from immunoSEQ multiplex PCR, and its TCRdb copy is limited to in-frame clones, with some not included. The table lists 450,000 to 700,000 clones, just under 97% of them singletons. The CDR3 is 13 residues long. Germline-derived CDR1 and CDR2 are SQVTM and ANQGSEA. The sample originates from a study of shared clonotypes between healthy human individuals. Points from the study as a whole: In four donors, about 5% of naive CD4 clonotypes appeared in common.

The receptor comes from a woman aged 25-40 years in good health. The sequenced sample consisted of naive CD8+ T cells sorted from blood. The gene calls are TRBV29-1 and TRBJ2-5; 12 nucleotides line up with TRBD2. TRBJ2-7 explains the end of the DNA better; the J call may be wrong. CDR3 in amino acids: CSVPGLAGYEQYF. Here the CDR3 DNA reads TGCAGCGTCCCGGGACTAGCGGGCTACGAGCAGTACTTC.